A single TCR beta chain is shown here with its context. This entry comes from a study of identical twins. From the 5' RACE reads, TCRdb called clonotypes with MiXCR, one entry per CDR3 protein. The sample holds about 730,000 distinct CDR3 sequences; 21% are singletons and the top ten take roughly 4%. The CDR3 contains 18 residues. After removal of 1 base from V and 2 bases from J, the junction contained 10 bases not matched to a gene. Germline-derived CDR1 and CDR2 are SGHAT and FQNNGV. In addition, the sample was reused for a study of T cells expressing NK-cell markers.

The chain recombines TRBV11-2 with TRBJ2-3; 9 bases map to TRBD2. This sequence originates from a woman between 18 and 29 years old in good health. The sample consisted of PBMCs. Here the CDR3 reads CASSLGPSIAGATDTQYF. CDR3 bases: TGTGCCAGCAGCTTAGGTCCCTCAATAGCGGGAGCCACAGATACGCAGTATTTT.